This T cell receptor beta chain was observed in a study of blood T cell repertoires in COVID-19. Across the whole study: The origin of the acute and convalescent COVID-19 samples was the United States, Italy and Spain.

The CDR3 loop spans 14 amino acids. V trimming: 3 bases; J trimming: 8 bases; junction bases outside the gene matches: 2. Per germline, CDR1 SGHNT and CDR2 YENEEA. Per the original methods: Using reference gene primer amplification, nucleated cell counts were estimated. Repertoires were generated with immunoSEQ multiplex PCR, while TCRdb's copy carries only in-frame clones and drops some. D and trimming come from the DNA, and the V and J calls and clone size come from that table. Of 93,000 or so clones in the sample, more than 75% were seen once. This clonotype originated in a human donor in a cohort sampled during active COVID-19. This chain links TRBV11-3 with TRBJ2-1, with TRBD2 matching 12 bases. What was sequenced was peripheral blood. CDR3 region: CASSLTSGSDEQFF. The CDR3 DNA follows: TGTGCCAGCAGCTTGACTAGCGGGAGTGATGAGCAGTTCTTC.